Listed below are T cell receptor beta chains from one sample, sequenced in a study of cytomegalovirus exposure and HLA in healthy donors. Method: immunoSEQ multiplex PCR; TCRdb's copy keeps in-frame clones and lacks some. This table holds fewer than 250,000 clones, 70% to 75% found once. The sample consisted of PBMCs. The origin of the receptors is a man aged 30 to 39 in good health and CMV-seropositive. Each CDR3 is given with its conserved first and last residue. D genes are given only for firm matches. Only some rows state a clone size, as once, few, many or a class for expanded clones.

>TRBJ2-7|TRBD2|TRBV12-5|.
TGTGCTAGTGGTCTCCTAGCGGGTTCCTACGAGCAGTACTTC
CASGLLAGSYEQYF
>TRBJ2-2|TRBD1|TRBV10-3|.
TGTGCCATCAGCCAGGACAGGGCGAACACCGGGGAGCTGTTTTTT
CAISQDRANTGELFF
>TRBJ2-1|.|TRBV6-5|.
TGTGCCAGCGGCTTGGGGACATCCTACAATGAGCAGTTCTTC
CASGLGTSYNEQFF
>TRBJ1-4|TRBD1|TRBV9|.
TGTGCCAGCAGCGCACAGGGGTCAACTAATGAAAAACTGTTTTTT
CASSAQGSTNEKLFF
>TRBJ1-5|.|TRBV4-3|.
TGCGCCAGCAGCCAAGATTATACAGGCAATCAGCCCCAGCATTTT
CASSQDYTGNQPQHF
>TRBJ2-2|.|TRBV6-4|once
TGTGCCAGCAGTGACTCGTCCAGGGGCACCGGGGAGCTGTTTTTT
CASSDSSRGTGELFF
>TRBJ2-1|TRBD2|TRBV5-4|.
TGTGCCAGCAGCTTGGGAGGGACTAGCGGGAATGAGCAGTTCTTC
CASSLGGTSGNEQFF
>TRBJ1-1|TRBD1|TRBV7-2|.
TGTGCCAGCAGCTACAGGGGGCGCATGAACACTGAAGCTTTCTTT
CASSYRGRMNTEAFF
>TRBJ1-2|TRBD1|TRBV6-5|.
TGTGCCAGCAGTTACTCCGGGACAGACCCCTGGGGCTACACCTTC
CASSYSGTDPWGYTF
>TRBJ2-1|.|TRBV5-3|.
TGTGCCAGAAGCTTGAACCCGTCAGGGTTCTTC
CARSLNPSGFF
>TRBJ2-7|TRBD1|TRBV7-9|.
TGTGCCAGCAGCGATCCGGGACAGGGGTATCACGAGCAGTACTTC
CASSDPGQGYHEQYF
>TRBJ1-1|TRBD1|TRBV7-9|.
TGTGCCAGCAGCCCCAGGACAGGCGGCACTGAAGCTTTCTTT
CASSPRTGGTEAFF
>TRBJ2-7|TRBD1|TRBV4-1|.
TGCGCCAGCAGCACCCGAGACAGGGGAAACTACGAGCAGTACTTC
CASSTRDRGNYEQYF
>TRBJ2-2|TRBD2|TRBV5-4|.
TGTGCCAGCAGCATGGGACTAGGCGGGACCGGGGAGCTGTTTTTT
CASSMGLGGTGELFF
>TRBJ1-3|TRBD1|TRBV5-3|.
TGTGCCAGAAGCTTGAAAGCCCAGCCGGGGACAGTGACCTTCTCTGGAAACACCATATATTTT
CARSLKAQPGTVTFSGNTIYF
>TRBJ1-4|TRBD1|TRBV6-5|.
TGTGCCAGCAGACCCGGGACAGTAAATGAAAAACTGTTTTTT
CASRPGTVNEKLFF
>TRBJ2-3|TRBD1|TRBV6-7|.
TGTGCCAGCAGTATGCCGGGACAGGGGACAGATACGCAGTATTTT
CASSMPGQGTDTQYF
>TRBJ1-6|.|TRBV7-2|.
TGTGCCAGCAGCTCCGTGGAGGGAAGGAACTCACCCCTCCACTTT
CASSSVEGRNSPLHF
>TRBJ1-4|TRBD1|TRBV15|.
TGTGCCACCAGCAGAGATACTAAAGGGGGCGGGTTGTTTTTT
CATSRDTKGGGLFF
>TRBJ2-7|TRBD2|TRBV4-1|.
TGCGCCAGCAGCCAAGGACTAGCGGGCTCCTACGAGCAGTACTTC
CASSQGLAGSYEQYF
>TRBJ1-1|.|TRBV7-2|.
TGTGCCAGCAGCGCGACAAGGAACACTGAAGCTTTCTTT
CASSATRNTEAFF
>TRBJ2-7|.|TRBV11-2|.
TGTGCCAGCAGTCTTAGGACACCGGGACAATCCTACGAGCAGTACTTC
CASSLRTPGQSYEQYF
>TRBJ1-2|TRBD1|TRBV4-1|few
TGCGCCAGCAGCCAGGACAGGGGGAACTATGGCTACACCTTC
CASSQDRGNYGYTF
>TRBJ1-1|.|TRBV30|few
TGTGCCTGGAGTGTACTCCGACGGGGCACTGAAGCTTTCTTT
CAWSVLRRGTEAFF
>TRBJ2-3|.|TRBV7-3|few
TGTGCCAGCAGCTTAGATTTCGGAGATACGCAGTATTTT
CASSLDFGDTQYF
>TRBJ1-5|TRBD1|TRBV7-2|.
TGTGCCAGCAGCTTAGGTAGAGGGGGCATGCAGCCCCAGCATTTT
CASSLGRGGMQPQHF
>TRBJ2-5|TRBD2|TRBV7-6|.
TGTGCCAGCAGCTTCGCCCGGACTAGCGGGAGAGAGACCCAGTACTTC
CASSFARTSGRETQYF
>TRBJ1-1|TRBD1|TRBV5-1|.
TGCGCCAGCAGCTTCGCGGGACAGGACACTGAAGCTTTCTTT
CASSFAGQDTEAFF
>TRBJ2-5|.|TRBV11-1|.
TGTGCCAGCAGCTTAGGATGGCAACAAGAGACCCAGTACTTC
CASSLGWQQETQYF
>TRBJ2-7|TRBD2|TRBV9|.
TGTGCCAGCAGCGTAGGGTCCTCTCAAACGGGACTAAGGTACGAGCAGTACTTC
CASSVGSSQTGLRYEQYF
>TRBJ1-5|TRBD1|TRBV2|few
TGTGCCAGCAGTCGACAGGGGGAGTACCAGCCCCAGCATTTT
CASSRQGEYQPQHF
>TRBJ2-7|.|TRBV28|once
TGTGCCAGCGGATTTTGGGTCACCCCGACGGGGGAGCAGTACTTC
CASGFWVTPTGEQYF
>TRBJ2-3|.|TRBV1|.
TGCACCAGCAGTCCGGGACAGGGGGCTTCATATCCAGATACGCAGTATTTT
CTSSPGQGASYPDTQYF
>TRBJ2-1|TRBD2|TRBV27|.
TGTGCCAGCACCCCGGGAGGGCACTCCTACAATGAGCAGTTCTTC
CASTPGGHSYNEQFF
>TRBJ2-1|.|TRBV7-2|.
TGTGCCAGCAGCTTAGTGTCTAGCCGACATGAGCAGTTCTTC
CASSLVSSRHEQFF
>TRBJ2-6|.|TRBV5-1|.
TGCGCCAGCAGCTTGGGGGCAGTCTCTGGGGCCAACGTCCTGACTTTC
CASSLGAVSGANVLTF
>TRBJ1-6|TRBD1|TRBV4-3|.
TGCGCCAGCAGCCAAGAACCGGACAGGCTAAATTCACCCCTCCACTTT
CASSQEPDRLNSPLHF
>TRBJ1-4|.|TRBV6-5|few
TGTGCCAGCAGATCGCCCGGGTCGGCTAATGAAAAACTGTTTTTT
CASRSPGSANEKLFF
>TRBJ1-1|.|TRBV28|.
TGTGCCAGCATACGACAGATTAACACTGAAGCTTTCTTT
CASIRQINTEAFF
>TRBJ2-1|TRBD1|TRBV19|.
TGTGCGGTACGCGGGACAGGAAGGGGTGAGCAGTTCTTC
CAVRGTGRGEQFF
>TRBJ1-2|TRBD1|TRBV13|.
TGTGCCAGCAGCTTAGGGTCAGGGGGCCGGGGAGGCTACACCTTC
CASSLGSGGRGGYTF